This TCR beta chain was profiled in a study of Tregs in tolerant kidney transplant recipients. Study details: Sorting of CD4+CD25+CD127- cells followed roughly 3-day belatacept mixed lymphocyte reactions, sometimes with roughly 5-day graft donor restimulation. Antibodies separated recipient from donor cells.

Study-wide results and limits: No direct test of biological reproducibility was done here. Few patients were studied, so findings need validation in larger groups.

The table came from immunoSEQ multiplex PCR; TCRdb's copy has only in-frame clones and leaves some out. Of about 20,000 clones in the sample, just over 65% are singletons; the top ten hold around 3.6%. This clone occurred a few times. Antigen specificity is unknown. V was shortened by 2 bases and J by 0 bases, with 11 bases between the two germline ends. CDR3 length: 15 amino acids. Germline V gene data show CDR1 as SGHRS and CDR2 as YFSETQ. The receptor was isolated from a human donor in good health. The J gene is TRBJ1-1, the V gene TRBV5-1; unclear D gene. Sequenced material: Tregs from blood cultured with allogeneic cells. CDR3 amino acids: CASSLEPALNTEAFF. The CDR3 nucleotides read TGCGCCAGCAGCTTAGAACCAGCCTTGAACACTGAAGCTTTCTTT. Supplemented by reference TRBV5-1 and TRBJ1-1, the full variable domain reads KAGVTQTPRYLIKTRGQQVTLSCSPISGHRSVSWYQQTPGQGLQFLFEYFSETQRNKGNFPGRFSGRQFSNSRSEMNVSTLELGDSALYLCASSLEPALNTEAFFGQGTRLTVV.